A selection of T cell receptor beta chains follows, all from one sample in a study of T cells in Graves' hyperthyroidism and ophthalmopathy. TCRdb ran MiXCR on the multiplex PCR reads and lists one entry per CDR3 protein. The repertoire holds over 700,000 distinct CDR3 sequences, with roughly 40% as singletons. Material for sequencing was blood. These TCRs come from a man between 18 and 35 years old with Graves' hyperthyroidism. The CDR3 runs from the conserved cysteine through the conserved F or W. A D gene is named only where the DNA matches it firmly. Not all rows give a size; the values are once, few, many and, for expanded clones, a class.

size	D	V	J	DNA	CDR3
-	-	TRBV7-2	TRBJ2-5	TGTGCCAGCAGCGCGGAGGAGGGAGAGACCCAGTACTTC	CASSAEEGETQYF
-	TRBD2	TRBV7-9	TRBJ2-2	TGTGCCAGCAGCTACCGCGGGGGAAAGGACACCGGGGAGCTGTTTTTT	CASSYRGGKDTGELFF
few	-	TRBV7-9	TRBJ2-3	TGTGCCAGCAGCTCAACAGGGTCCACAGATACGCAGTATTTT	CASSSTGSTDTQYF
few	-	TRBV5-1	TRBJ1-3	TGCGCCAGCAGCTTGGCAGGTACAGCTGGAAACACCATATATTTT	CASSLAGTAGNTIYF
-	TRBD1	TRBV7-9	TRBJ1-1	TGTGCCAGCAGCCCAGGGGACAGGGCAGCGCCTGAAGCTTTCTTT	CASSPGDRAAPEAFF
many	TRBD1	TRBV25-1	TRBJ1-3	TGTGCCAGCACCCCGGGACAGGTCCTTTTCTCTGGAAACACCATATATTTT	CASTPGQVLFSGNTIYF
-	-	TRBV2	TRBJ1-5	TGTGCCAGCAGTGAAGATGGGTGGAGGCCCTCTGGCAATCAGCCCCAGCATTTT	CASSEDGWRPSGNQPQHF
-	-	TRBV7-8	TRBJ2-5	TGTGCCAGCTGTTACTCGATGCAGCCAGGGTGGGGAGAGACCCAGTACTTC	CASCYSMQPGWGETQYF
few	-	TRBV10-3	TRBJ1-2	TGTGCCGTCGGCGGAGGGAACTATGGCTACACCTTC	CAVGGGNYGYTF
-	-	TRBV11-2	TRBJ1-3	TGTGCCAGCAGCCCGGGGATCTATGGCTACACCATATATTTT	CASSPGIYGYTIYF
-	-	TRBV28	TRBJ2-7	TGTGCCAGCAGTTTCGGCAGGCCTAGCTCCTACGAGCAGTACTTC	CASSFGRPSSYEQYF
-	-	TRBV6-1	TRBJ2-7	TGTGCCAGCAGTCCGACGTGGGTCGAGCAGTACTTC	CASSPTWVEQYF
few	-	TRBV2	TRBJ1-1	TGTGCCAGCCGAGGGTATCGGGACACTGAAGCTTTCTTT	CASRGYRDTEAFF
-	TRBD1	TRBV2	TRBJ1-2	TGTGCCAGCAGCCAAGGGTTAGGACAGGGCTTTGGCTACACCTTC	CASSQGLGQGFGYTF
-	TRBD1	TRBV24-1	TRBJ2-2	TGTGCCATCACAGACAGGGGGCACCTTTTCACCGGGGAGCTGTTTTTT	CAITDRGHLFTGELFF
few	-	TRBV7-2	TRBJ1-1	TGTGCCAGCACCGACCCCCCCACAGGGCAGGGGAACACTGAAGCTTTCTTT	CASTDPPTGQGNTEAFF
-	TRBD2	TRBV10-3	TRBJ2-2	TGTGCCATCAGTGAGTCCCAGCGGGGGCCGAACACCGGGGAGCTGTTTTTT	CAISESQRGPNTGELFF
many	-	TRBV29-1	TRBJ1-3	TGCAGCGTTGAAGTCGCGGAGACTGGAAACACCATATATTTT	CSVEVAETGNTIYF
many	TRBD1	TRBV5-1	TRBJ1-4	TGCGCCAGCAGCTTGGGAGACAGGGGAAATGAAAAACTGTTTTTT	CASSLGDRGNEKLFF
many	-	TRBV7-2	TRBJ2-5	TGTGCCAGCAGCCAGGGACGGCGTGGGGAGACCCAGTACTTC	CASSQGRRGETQYF
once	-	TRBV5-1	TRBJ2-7	TGCGCCAGCAGCCCGGGAATCTCATCCTACGAGCAGTACTTC	CASSPGISSYEQYF
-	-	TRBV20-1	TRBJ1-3	TGCAGTGCTATGGGGGCCAAATTCGGTGACACCATATATTTT	CSAMGAKFGDTIYF
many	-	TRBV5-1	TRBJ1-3	TGCGCCAGCAGCTTCGGGGACTCTGGAAACACCATATATTTT	CASSFGDSGNTIYF
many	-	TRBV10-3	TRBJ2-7	TGTGCCATCAAGGGGGGTTCCCACGAGCAGTACTTC	CAIKGGSHEQYF
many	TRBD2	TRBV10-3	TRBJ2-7	TGTGCCATGGCGGCCGGACTAGCGGCCTACGAGCAGTACTTC	CAMAAGLAAYEQYF
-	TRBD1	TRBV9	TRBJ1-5	TGTGCCAGCAGCGTTGACCCCGGGACAGGGGGAAATCAGCCCCAGCATTTT	CASSVDPGTGGNQPQHF
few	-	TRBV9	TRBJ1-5	TGTGCCAGCAGCCCCGGCGGGGGAGGGTATCAGCCCCAGCATTTT	CASSPGGGGYQPQHF
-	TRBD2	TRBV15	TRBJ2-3	TGTGCCACCAGCAGCCCTAGAGGGCGGGGGAGCACAGATACGCAGTATTTT	CATSSPRGRGSTDTQYF
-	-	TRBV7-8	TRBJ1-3	TGTGCCAGCAGCTGGCCGGGATATGGAAACACCATATATTTT	CASSWPGYGNTIYF
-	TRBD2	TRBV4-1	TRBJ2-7	TGCGCCAGCAGCAAGAAACTCTCCTTCGTCGCGGGGGGATCTGACGAGCAGTACTTC	CASSKKLSFVAGGSDEQYF
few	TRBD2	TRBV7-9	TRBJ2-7	TGTGCCAGCAGCTTAGAGGCAGCGGGAGTGCTAGCGGGAACCTACGAGCAGTACTTC	CASSLEAAGVLAGTYEQYF
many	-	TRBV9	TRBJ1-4	TGTGCCAGCAGCGTAGGCTCGACAGAAAAACTGTTTTTT	CASSVGSTEKLFF
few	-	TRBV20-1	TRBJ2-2	TGCAGTGCTATTCCCGGGACAGGGGAGCTGTTTTTT	CSAIPGTGELFF
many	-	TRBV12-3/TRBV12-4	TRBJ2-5	TGTGCCAGCACGGTCGGTGAGACCCAGTACTTC	CASTVGETQYF
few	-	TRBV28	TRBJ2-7	TGTGCCAGCAGTTCCCTCCCTAGCGACTACGAGCAGTACTTC	CASSSLPSDYEQYF
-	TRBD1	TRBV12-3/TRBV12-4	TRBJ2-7	TGTGCCAGCAGTTTCCCGGGACAGAGACTTTACGAGCAGTACTTC	CASSFPGQRLYEQYF
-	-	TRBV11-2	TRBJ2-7	TGTGCCAGCAGCGCCTATGGTGGGTCCTCCTACGAGCAGTACTTC	CASSAYGGSSYEQYF
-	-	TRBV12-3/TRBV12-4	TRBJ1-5	TGTGCCAGCAGTTTAAGGCAGGGGAGGGATAGCAATCAGCCCCAGCATTTT	CASSLRQGRDSNQPQHF
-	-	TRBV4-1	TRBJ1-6	TGCGCCAGCAGCCAAGAGGGGGGATTCTATAATTCACCCCTCCACTTT	CASSQEGGFYNSPLHF
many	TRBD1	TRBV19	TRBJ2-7	TGTGCCAGTAGTTTCGGACAGGGAAAGGTCTACGAGCAGTACTTC	CASSFGQGKVYEQYF
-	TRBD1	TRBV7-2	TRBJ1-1	TGTGCCAGCAGCCCTAGGCCAGGGGGTAACACTGAAGCTTTCTTT	CASSPRPGGNTEAFF
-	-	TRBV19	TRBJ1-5	TGTGCCAGTAGTATGCAGGGACCCAGCAATCAGCCCCAGCATTTT	CASSMQGPSNQPQHF
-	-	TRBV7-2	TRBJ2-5	TGTGCCAGCAGCTTTTCCGCTAGCCGGGAGACCCAGTACTTC	CASSFSASRETQYF
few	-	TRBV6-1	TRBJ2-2	TGTGCCAGCAGGGGGACTCCGGGGACAGGGGAGCTGTTTTTT	CASRGTPGTGELFF
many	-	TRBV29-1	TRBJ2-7	TGCAGCGTTGAAGATGTCCACTACGAGCAGTACTTC	CSVEDVHYEQYF
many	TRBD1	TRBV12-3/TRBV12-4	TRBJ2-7	TGTGCCAGCAGTAGGGACAGGGTGGCCCACGAGCAGTACTTC	CASSRDRVAHEQYF
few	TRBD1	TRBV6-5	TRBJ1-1	TGTGCCAGCAGTAAATACAACAGGGGAACTGAAGCTTTCTTT	CASSKYNRGTEAFF
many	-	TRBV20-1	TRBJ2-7	TGCAGTGCTAGGAAGGACGAGCAGTACTTC	CSARKDEQYF
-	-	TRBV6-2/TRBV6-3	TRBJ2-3	TGTGCCAGCAGTTCGCCGGAACGGGATACGCAGTATTTT	CASSSPERDTQYF
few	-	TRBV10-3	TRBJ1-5	TGTGCCAGCAGTTACTGGGCGGTCCCCAATCAGCCCCAGCATTTT	CASSYWAVPNQPQHF
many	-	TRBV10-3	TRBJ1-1	TGTGCCATCACGGATCACTTTGAAGCTTTCTTT	CAITDHFEAFF
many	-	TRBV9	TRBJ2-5	TGTGCCAGCAGCGGGACACCCGAAGGAGAGACCCAGTACTTC	CASSGTPEGETQYF
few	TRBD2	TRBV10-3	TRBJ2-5	TGTGCCAGCAGTTACGCACCGGGACTAGGAGAGACCCAGTACTTC	CASSYAPGLGETQYF
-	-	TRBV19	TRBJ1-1	TGTGCCAGGGTCGACAATGGAGGGGACACTGAAGCTTTCTTT	CARVDNGGDTEAFF